A selection of T cell receptor beta chains follows, all from one sample in a study of blood T cells in healthy people across ages. TCRdb re-analysed the 5' RACE reads in MiXCR, keeping a single row per CDR3 protein. The sample contains 790,000 or so distinct CDR3 sequences, about 56% of which appear only once. Source material: blood. The receptors were sampled from a man aged 35 to 55 in good health. Both conserved end residues are part of each CDR3. A D gene is named only where the DNA matches it firmly. Some rows have no size entry. The others give once, few or many, or a class for an expanded clone.

>TRBJ2-3|.|.|TRBV6-5
CASRDPGAQYF
TGTGCCAGCAGGGATCCAGGGGCGCAGTATTTT
>TRBJ2-7|.|.|TRBV28
CASSPLLHVTRSYEQYF
TGTGCCAGCAGTCCCTTACTTCACGTAACCCGCTCCTACGAGCAGTACTTC
>TRBJ2-7|few|.|TRBV20-1
CSATLATRSYEQYF
TGCAGTGCTACCCTAGCGACTCGCTCCTACGAGCAGTACTTC
>TRBJ2-7|many|.|TRBV24-1
CATSDSMGPGAREQYF
TGTGCCACCAGTGATTCAATGGGCCCGGGGGCGCGAGAGCAGTACTTC
>TRBJ2-1|.|.|TRBV20-1
CSAREGLGQGPFF
TGCAGTGCAAGAGAAGGTTTAGGGCAGGGACCGTTCTTC
>TRBJ2-6|.|TRBD2|TRBV2
CASRPLASGANVLTF
TGTGCCAGCAGGCCACTAGCGTCGGGGGCCAACGTCCTGACTTTC
>TRBJ2-3|few|TRBD2|TRBV20-1
CSATRLAGNTDTQYF
TGCAGTGCTACGAGACTAGCGGGGAACACAGATACGCAGTATTTT
>TRBJ2-7|.|.|TRBV6-6
CASYPSGQTNTEQYF
TGTGCCAGCTATCCCTCAGGGCAGACGAACACCGAGCAGTACTTC
>TRBJ2-3|few|.|TRBV4-3
CASSQAYLPDTQYF
TGCGCCAGCAGCCAAGCGTACTTGCCAGATACGCAGTATTTT
>TRBJ2-1|.|.|TRBV10-3
CAISEEVSAYYNEQFF
TGTGCCATCAGTGAGGAGGTTAGCGCCTACTACAATGAGCAGTTCTTC
>TRBJ2-5|few|.|TRBV14
CASSHTGSGETQYF
TGTGCCAGCAGCCATACAGGGAGTGGGGAGACCCAGTACTTC
>TRBJ2-5|few|.|TRBV27
CASSFAREETQYF
TGTGCCAGCAGTTTTGCCAGGGAAGAGACCCAGTACTTC
>TRBJ2-7|.|TRBD2|TRBV20-1
CSALIPLAGGGYEQYF
TGCAGTGCTCTCATACCTTTAGCGGGAGGGGGATACGAGCAGTACTTC
>TRBJ2-5|.|.|TRBV20-1
CSARGGLRETQYF
TGCAGTGCTAGAGGGGGCCTGCGAGAGACCCAGTACTTC
>TRBJ2-7|few|.|TRBV7-9
CASSSQGLEQYF
TGTGCCAGCAGCTCACAGGGTCTCGAGCAGTACTTC
>TRBJ2-3|.|TRBD1|TRBV5-1
CASSLATGTGAGDTQYF
TGCGCCAGCAGCTTGGCAACCGGGACAGGGGCTGGAGATACGCAGTATTTT
>TRBJ1-2|many|.|TRBV7-6
CASSPGQQNYGYTF
TGTGCCAGCAGCCCAGGACAGCAAAACTATGGCTACACCTTC
>TRBJ2-1|.|TRBD1|TRBV12-3/TRBV12-4
CASSSTGVSSYNEQFF
TGTGCCAGCAGTTCGACAGGGGTCTCATCGTACAATGAGCAGTTCTTC
>TRBJ2-3|.|TRBD2|TRBV7-2
CASSFKSPGLAADTQYF
TGTGCCAGCAGCTTTAAATCGCCGGGACTAGCAGCAGATACGCAGTATTTT
>TRBJ2-1|.|TRBD1|TRBV15
CATTRGQGDNEQFF
TGTGCCACCACCAGAGGACAGGGGGACAATGAGCAGTTCTTC
>TRBJ2-2|.|.|TRBV7-9
CASRQDPGELFF
TGTGCCAGCAGGCAGGACCCCGGGGAGCTGTTTTTT
>TRBJ2-3|.|.|TRBV21-1
CASSKWERESTDTQYF
TGTGCTAGCAGCAAATGGGAGCGGGAGAGCACAGATACGCAGTATTTT
>TRBJ2-6|few|.|TRBV5-5
CASSLLQGPSGANVLTF
TGTGCCAGCAGCTTGTTACAGGGCCCCTCTGGGGCCAACGTCCTGACTTTC
>TRBJ2-5|.|.|TRBV7-9
CASSVAGGAQYF
TGTGCCAGCAGCGTCGCCGGAGGGGCCCAGTACTTC
>TRBJ2-5|.|TRBD2|TRBV7-2
CASRPGLDKETQYF
TGTGCCAGCAGACCGGGACTAGACAAAGAGACCCAGTACTTC
>TRBJ1-2|many|TRBD1|TRBV20-1
CSADGTGAANYGYTF
TGCAGTGCTGACGGGACAGGGGCCGCTAACTATGGCTACACCTTC
>TRBJ2-7|.|.|TRBV9
CASSASLTYEQYF
TGTGCCAGCAGCGCGAGCTTAACCTACGAGCAGTACTTC
>TRBJ1-4|.|.|TRBV12-3/TRBV12-4
CASSPGWVNEKLFF
TGTGCCAGCAGTCCCGGATGGGTTAATGAAAAACTGTTTTTT
>TRBJ1-1|.|TRBD1|TRBV6-5
CASRGTAGSLNTEAFF
TGTGCCAGCAGAGGGACAGCGGGATCTTTGAACACTGAAGCTTTCTTT
>TRBJ2-3|.|TRBD2|TRBV4-2
CASSPSTSGGAWNTDTQYF
TGTGCCAGCAGCCCCAGTACTAGCGGGGGGGCTTGGAACACAGATACGCAGTATTTT
>TRBJ2-3|.|.|TRBV2
CASSRAGTSTDTQYF
TGTGCCAGCAGTCGGGCAGGGACTAGCACAGATACGCAGTATTTT
>TRBJ1-1|few|.|TRBV27
CASRGDTEAFF
TGTGCCAGCCGGGGGGACACTGAAGCTTTCTTT
>TRBJ1-6|.|.|TRBV25-1
CASSGAGAGPLHF
TGTGCCAGCAGTGGGGCAGGGGCAGGACCCCTCCACTTT
>TRBJ2-1|.|.|TRBV9
CASSVDPDRPNKQFF
TGTGCCAGCAGCGTAGACCCAGACAGACCCAATAAGCAGTTCTTC
>TRBJ2-1|.|.|TRBV20-1
CSARIPISYNEQFF
TGCAGTGCTAGGATCCCAATATCCTACAATGAGCAGTTCTTC
>TRBJ2-1|few|TRBD2|TRBV7-9
CASIFGPSGSQNNEQFF
TGTGCCAGCATCTTCGGACCTAGCGGGAGCCAAAACAATGAGCAGTTCTTC
>TRBJ1-2|.|.|TRBV6-5
CASSPRGDSRYGYTF
TGTGCCAGCAGCCCGAGGGGGGACTCCCGCTATGGCTACACCTTC
>TRBJ1-1|once|.|TRBV20-1
CRARQPNTEAFF
TGCAGGGCTCGTCAACCGAACACTGAAGCTTTCTTT
>TRBJ2-6|.|.|TRBV3-1
CASSEAWTSGANVLTF
TGTGCCAGCAGCGAAGCCTGGACCTCTGGGGCCAACGTCCTGACTTTC
>TRBJ1-6|.|.|TRBV7-2
CASSEMTATNSPLHF
TGTGCCAGCAGCGAAATGACAGCTACTAATTCACCCCTCCACTTT
>TRBJ2-7|.|.|TRBV12-3/TRBV12-4
CARSLNFGGSGSYEQYF
TGTGCCCGCAGTTTAAACTTTGGTGGTAGCGGCTCCTACGAGCAGTACTTC
>TRBJ2-1|few|TRBD2|TRBV29-1
CSVATTSADNEQFF
TGCAGCGTTGCAACGACTAGCGCAGACAATGAGCAGTTCTTC
>TRBJ1-6|.|.|TRBV5-6
CASSLVPQGASPLHF
TGTGCCAGCAGCTTGGTGCCCCAGGGAGCTTCACCCCTCCACTTT
>TRBJ2-1|.|TRBD2|TRBV29-1
CSVSSGVNEQFF
TGCAGCGTTTCTAGCGGGGTCAATGAGCAGTTCTTC
>TRBJ2-5|.|.|TRBV30
CAWSDGRKETQYF
TGTGCCTGGAGTGATGGGAGAAAAGAGACCCAGTACTTC
>TRBJ2-1|.|TRBD1|TRBV12-5
CASGLPRDRGKHMEGDEQFF
TGTGCTAGTGGTTTGCCCCGGGACAGGGGGAAACACATGGAGGGCGATGAGCAGTTCTTC
>TRBJ2-5|.|TRBD2|TRBV29-1
CSVEEAGGRSYKQYF
TGCAGCGTTGAAGAGGCGGGGGGTCGGTCCTACAAGCAGTACTTC
>TRBJ2-5|.|.|TRBV5-1
CASSLEGGEETQYF
TGCGCCAGCAGCTTGGAGGGGGGAGAAGAGACCCAGTACTTC
>TRBJ2-7|.|.|TRBV7-7
CASSTGTLTYNEQYF
TGTGCTAGCAGCACCGGCACACTTACTTACAATGAGCAGTACTTC
>TRBJ1-2|.|TRBD1|TRBV29-1
CSAKQGIYGYTF
TGCAGCGCCAAACAGGGGATTTATGGCTACACCTTC
>TRBJ2-1|few|TRBD1|TRBV20-1
CSAREGQGQQFF
TGCAGTGCTAGAGAGGGACAGGGACAGCAGTTCTTC
>TRBJ1-2|few|.|TRBV20-1
CSARGFNYGYTF
TGCAGTGCTAGGGGTTTTAACTATGGCTACACCTTC
>TRBJ2-1|.|TRBD2|TRBV3-1
CASSPLISGGYNEQFF
TGTGCCAGCAGCCCGCTGATTAGCGGGGGGTACAATGAGCAGTTCTTC
>TRBJ2-3|.|.|TRBV20-1
CSVPPYGGLSRASGTQYF
TGCAGTGTCCCACCCTACGGAGGGCTGAGTAGGGCTTCGGGTACGCAGTATTTT
>TRBJ2-5|.|.|TRBV18
CASSPVATSYQETQYF
TGTGCCAGCTCACCCGTAGCCACCTCGTACCAAGAGACCCAGTACTTC
>TRBJ2-5|once|.|TRBV2
CASSGGEKETQYF
TGTGCCAGCAGTGGCGGCGAGAAAGAGACCCAGTACTTC
>TRBJ2-7|.|.|TRBV4-3
CTSSRTVPSYEQYF
TGCACCAGCAGCCGGACGGTCCCTTCCTACGAGCAGTACTTC
>TRBJ2-5|.|TRBD1|TRBV11-2
CASSLPGQGLQETQYF
TGTGCCAGCAGCTTACCGGGACAGGGATTACAAGAGACCCAGTACTTC
>TRBJ2-4|.|.|TRBV12-3/TRBV12-4
CASSLARLAKNIQYF
TGTGCCAGCAGTTTAGCCCGACTAGCCAAAAACATTCAGTACTTC
>TRBJ2-7|.|.|TRBV27
CASSYTRIGGGEQYF
TGTGCCAGCAGTTACACCCGAATCGGGGGCGGCGAGCAGTACTTC